The sequence of this T cell receptor beta chain was determined in a study of T-cell reconstitution after alpha-beta-depleted transplantation in children. Unique molecular identifiers were used to barcode this TCRbeta library. TCRdb ran MiXCR on the PCR reads and lists one entry per CDR3 protein. The sample contains just over 950,000 distinct CDR3 sequences, about 31% of which appear only once. The TCR sequence derives from a boy under two years old who had a stem cell transplant for SCID, so the T cells may come from the graft donor. This specimen was PBMCs, mostly from graft donor cells, taken 360 days after TCRalphabeta/CD19-depleted stem cell transplant.

CDR3 nucleotide sequence: TGTGCCAGCTCACCACGTCTAGCGGGCTACGAGCAGTACTTC. It encodes CASSPRLAGYEQYF. V gene TRBV18 combines with J gene TRBJ2-7; 8 bases line up with TRBD2. The germline V gene encodes CDR1 KGHSH and CDR2 LQKENI. V gave up 1 base and J gave up 3 bases; unmatched junction bases: 2. CDR3 length: 14 residues. Filled out from reference TRBV18 and TRBJ2-7, the complete variable domain reads NAGVMQNPRHLVRRRGQEARLRCSPMKGHSHVYWYRQLPEEGLKFMVYLQKENIIDESGMPKERFSAEFPKEGPSILRIQQVVRGDSAAYFCASSPRLAGYEQYFGPGTRLTVT.